This T cell receptor beta chain was captured by sequencing in a study of blood T cell repertoires in COVID-19. Study background: Material from acute and convalescent COVID-19 was sourced from the United States, Italy and Spain. PBMCs, B-cell-depleted T cells, or T cells were the source of the cDNA or gDNA that made up the material.

Donors in Cohort 3 who had recovered were those with two negative PCRs, healthcare professional clearance, or resolution of their symptoms. Authors' data handling: Reference gene primer amplification yielded estimated nucleated cell counts. The assay was immunoSEQ multiplex PCR, and TCRdb's table has in-frame clones only and misses some. The V and J calls and the clone size are those of that table, but D and trimming were determined from the DNA. In the table there are fewer than 400,000 clones, about 90% of which are singletons. Germline V gives CDR1 SGHDT, CDR2 YYEEEE. The CDR3 runs to 13 residues. Between the trimmed V and J ends, which lost 3 bases and 5 bases, there was a span of 11 bases.

This chain connects TRBV5-6 to TRBJ2-5, with a weak D call TRBD2 (6 bases). This TCR derives from a woman in her 30s who had recovered from COVID-19. Sequenced: PBMCs or T cells enriched from blood (not recorded which). The CDR3 DNA reads as TGTGCCAGCAGCTCGGGACTTTGGGAGACCCAGTACTTC. Residues: CASSSGLWETQYF.